This entry concerns a single T cell receptor (beta chain). Its antigen is unknown. Template for every sorted-subset replicate PCR totaled roughly 200 ng DNA, tens of thousands of T cell genomes. The method was immunoSEQ multiplex PCR; TCRdb's version includes in-frame clones alone and lacks a portion of them. This table has some 2.1 million clones, about 94% appearing once. These data are taken from a study of shared clonotypes between healthy human individuals. Study outcomes and limitations: Tissue TCR repertoires likely differ from these blood-only repertoires.

Naive CD8 cells comprised CD45RO-negative, CCR7-positively selected cells, excluding terminally differentiated effector memory CD45RA+ cells. The sequence was collected from a man aged 18 to 30 in good health. Some clones in this sample may be carry-over from other donors' samples. What was sequenced was naive CD8+ T cells from PBMCs.

The CDR3 region has the DNA TGCGCCAGCAGCTATGGACTAGCGGGAGTCTACGAGCAGTACTTC. The encoded protein is CASSYGLAGVYEQYF. J is TRBJ2-7 and V is TRBV5-1; 13 bases match TRBD2. CDR1 SGHRS and CDR2 YFSETQ come from the germline V gene. V trimming: 3 bases; J trimming: 3 bases; junction bases outside the gene matches: 3. The CDR3 contains 15 residues.